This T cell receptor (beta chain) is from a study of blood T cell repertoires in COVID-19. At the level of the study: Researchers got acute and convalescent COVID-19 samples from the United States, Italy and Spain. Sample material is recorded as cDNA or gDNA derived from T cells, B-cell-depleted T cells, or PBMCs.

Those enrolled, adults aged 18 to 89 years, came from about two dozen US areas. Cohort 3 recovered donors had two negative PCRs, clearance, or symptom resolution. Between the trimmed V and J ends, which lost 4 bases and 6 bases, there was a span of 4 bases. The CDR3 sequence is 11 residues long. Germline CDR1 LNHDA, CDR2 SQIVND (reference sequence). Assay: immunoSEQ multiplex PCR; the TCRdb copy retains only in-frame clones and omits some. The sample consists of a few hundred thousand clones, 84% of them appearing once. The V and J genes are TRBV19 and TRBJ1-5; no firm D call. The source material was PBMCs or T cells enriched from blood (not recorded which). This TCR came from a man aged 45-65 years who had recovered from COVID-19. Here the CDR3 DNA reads TGTGCCAGTAGTAGCGGTCAGCCCCAGCATTTT. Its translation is CASSSGQPQHF. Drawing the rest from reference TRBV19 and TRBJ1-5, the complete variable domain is DGGITQSPKYLFRKEGQNVTLSCEQNLNHDAMYWYRQDPGQGLRLIYYSQIVNDFQKGDIAEGYSVSREKKESFPLTVTSAQKNPTAFYLCASSSGQPQHFGDGTRLSIL.